The 25 T cell receptor beta chains given below trace back to one sample, sequenced in a study of neurological immune-mediated disorders. MiXCR, applied by TCRdb to the 5' RACE reads, yields one record per CDR3 protein. The table has tens of thousands of distinct CDR3 sequences, approximately 4.5% seen once; the top ten hold roughly 6%. Sequencing input: PBMCs. The receptors shown here come from an older woman with multiple sclerosis.

This clonotype was seen many times. The chain recombines TRBV19 with TRBJ2-4; 9 bases are shared with TRBD1. The CDR3 runs 16 residues. CDR1 and CDR2 from the germline V gene are LNHDA and SQIVND (reference sequence). J was trimmed by 0 bases and V by 10 bases; bases with no gene match: 10. The CDR3 sequence is CATKYGDRVAKNIQYF. The CDR3 DNA reads TGTGCCACCAAGTACGGGGACAGGGTAGCCAAAAACATTCAGTACTTC. The complete variable domain, with remaining parts taken from reference TRBV19 and TRBJ2-4, reads DGGITQSPKYLFRKEGQNVTLSCEQNLNHDAMYWYRQDPGQGLRLIYYSQIVNDFQKGDIAEGYSVSREKKESFPLTVTSAQKNPTAFYLCATKYGDRVAKNIQYFGAGTRLSVL.

Ten or more counts support this clonotype. V and J are TRBV7-2 and TRBJ2-1; D unclear. The CDR3 is 14 residues long. V was trimmed by 4 bases and J by 0 bases, leaving 7 bases between them. Germline V CDR1 and CDR2: SGHTA, FQGNSA. The CDR3 DNA is TGTGCCAGCAGCTCCCCAGGCTCCTACAATGAGCAGTTCTTC. It is translated as CASSSPGSYNEQFF. Using reference TRBV7-2 and TRBJ2-1 for the parts outside the CDR3, the full variable domain is GAGVSQSPSNKVTEKGKDVELRCDPISGHTALYWYRQSLGQGLEFLIYFQGNSAPDKSGLPSDRFSAERTGGSVSTLTIQRTQQEDSAVYLCASSSPGSYNEQFFGPGTRLTVL.

This clonotype was recorded a few times. The V and J genes are TRBV7-9 and TRBJ2-4; D is uncertain. Germline-derived CDR1 and CDR2 are SEHNR and FQNEAQ (reference sequence). Trimming removed 2 bases at V and 6 bases at J, with 11 bases between. The CDR3 runs to 14 residues. CDR3 sequence: CASSLSSIGNIQYF. The CDR3 DNA sequence: TGTGCCAGCAGCTTATCGAGTATTGGAAACATTCAGTACTTC.

This clonotype has a count of ten or more. The DNA for the CDR3 is TGTGCCAGCTCACCCTACAGGGAGCCGAACACTGAAGCTTTCTTT. Translating gives CASSPYREPNTEAFF. The chain uses TRBV18 and TRBJ1-1; perhaps TRBD1 as D (6 bases). The CDR3 totals 15 residues. V lost 3 bases, J lost 1 base, and 12 bases lay in between. Germline lookup yields CDR1 KGHSH and CDR2 LQKENI.

This clonotype was detected many times. This sequence joins TRBV5-1 and TRBJ1-1, with D uncertain. CDR1 and CDR2 (germline): SGHRS, YFSETQ. CDR3 length: 13 residues. With 0 bases removed from V and 0 bases from J, the gap between germline ends came to 3 bases. For the CDR3, the DNA is TGCGCCAGCAGCTTGGACGTGAACACTGAAGCTTTCTTT. It specifies CASSLDVNTEAFF. The complete variable domain, with remaining parts taken from reference TRBV5-1 and TRBJ1-1, reads KAGVTQTPRYLIKTRGQQVTLSCSPISGHRSVSWYQQTPGQGLQFLFEYFSETQRNKGNFPGRFSGRQFSNSRSEMNVSTLELGDSALYLCASSLDVNTEAFFGQGTRLTVV.

The table lists this clonotype with a few counts. The chain links TRBV6-2 or TRBV6-3 to TRBJ1-1; 7 nucleotides agree with TRBD1. This CDR3 contains 13 residues. With 6 bases clipped from V and 5 bases from J, the junction kept 6 bases outside the gene matches. Germline V gene lookup returns CDR1 MNHEY and CDR2 SVGEGT. In nucleotides, the CDR3 is TGTGCCAGCAGCATACAGACAGGGACTGAAGCTTTCTTT. Its protein is CASSIQTGTEAFF.

This clonotype was detected ten times or more. V gene TRBV20-1 combines with J gene TRBJ2-3, with D maybe TRBD1 (6 bases). The CDR3 length is 14 residues. Germline lookup yields CDR1 DFQATT and CDR2 SNEGSKA (reference sequence). V was cut by 5 bases and J by 4 bases, with 16 bases left in between. CDR3 sequence (DNA): TGCAGTGCTTATGAAGGGGGTTGGTCAGATACGCAGTATTTT. The encoded protein is CSAYEGGWSDTQYF.

In its sample, this clonotype is medium-sized. The chain carries TRBV5-5 and TRBJ2-1; either TRBD1 or TRBD2 may supply D (5 bases each). Germline CDR1 SGHKS, CDR2 YYEKEE (reference sequence). This CDR3 spans 14 amino acids. Trimming pared 2 bases from V and 9 bases from J, leaving 15 bases between. CDR3 in amino acids: CASSFGTLGTEQFF. CDR3 DNA: TGTGCCAGCAGCTTCGGGACGCTGGGAACTGAGCAGTTCTTC.

This clonotype was detected ten times or more. This sequence joins TRBV5-1 and TRBJ1-1, with D possibly TRBD1 on 6 matching bases. V lost 3 bases, J lost 3 bases, and 18 bases lay in between. Germline loops: CDR1 SGHRS, CDR2 YFSETQ. The CDR3 has 16 residues. The CDR3 sequence: CASSSIPGDGDTEAFF. For the CDR3, the DNA is TGCGCCAGCAGCTCTATCCCAGGGGATGGGGACACTGAAGCTTTCTTT.

This clonotype is medium-sized by share. The chain has TRBV5-1 and TRBJ2-1; 7 bases fit TRBD2. The CDR3 is 11 residues long. The trim removed 1 base at V and 15 bases at J, leaving 4 bases unmatched. Germline V gene sequence: CDR1 SGHRS, CDR2 YFSETQ. CDR3 loop: CASSLLADWFF. DNA of the CDR3: TGCGCCAGCAGCTTGCTAGCGGATTGGTTCTTC.

There are many counts of this clonotype. The chain recombines TRBV7-2 with TRBJ2-3; D not certain. Germline loops: CDR1 SGHTA, CDR2 FQGNSA. Trimming left V 4 bases short and J 1 base short, with 15 bases between. The CDR3 sequence is 16 residues long. In DNA form, the CDR3 reads TGTGCCAGCAGCTGGGTTGGTCGGCCCGGCACAGATACGCAGTATTTT. Translating gives CASSWVGRPGTDTQYF.

This clonotype was observed many times. The CDR3 is CASSTAGAEQYF. CDR3 coding DNA: TGTGCCAGCAGCACCGCGGGGGCCGAGCAGTACTTC. The chain carries TRBV7-6 and TRBJ2-7, with D maybe TRBD2 (7 bases). This CDR3 has 12 residues. The germline CDR1 and CDR2 sequences are SGHVS and FNYEAQ. Trimming took 5 bases from V and 6 from J, leaving 11 bases between them.

This clonotype was detected ten times or more. The chain links TRBV20-1 to TRBJ1-4; TRBD1 matches 12 bases. The CDR3 is made up of 16 amino acids. Germline V gives CDR1 DFQATT, CDR2 SNEGSKA (reference sequence). V gave up 5 bases and J gave up 4 bases; unmatched junction bases: 8. The CDR3 here is CSAPPGQGALNEKLFF. The CDR3 DNA is TGCAGTGCTCCACCGGGACAGGGGGCGCTTAATGAAAAACTGTTTTTT.

This clonotype was detected ten times or more. The CDR3 nucleotides read TGTGCCAGCAGCCTAAGGCAAGATACGCAGTATTTT. This gives the protein CASSLRQDTQYF. The genes are TRBV7-8 and TRBJ2-3; D is ambiguous. Looked up from germline, CDR1 is SGHVS and CDR2 is FQNEAQ. The CDR3 length is 12 residues. Trimming took off 5 bases at V and 5 bases at J, with 8 bases between the two ends.

This clonotype has only a few counts. This chain links TRBV10-3 with TRBJ2-2; no definite D call. The germline V gene has CDR1 ENHRY and CDR2 SYGVKD. The CDR3 loop spans 12 amino acids. V lost 7 bases and J lost 4, with 7 bases in between. The CDR3: CAIKGSTGELFF. CDR3 bases: TGTGCCATCAAAGGCTCCACCGGGGAGCTGTTTTTT.

The chain employs TRBV5-1 and TRBJ1-4; D is uncertain. The V and J ends lost 0 bases and 8 bases respectively, with 11 bases between them. The CDR3 consists of 14 residues. The germline gives CDR1 SGHRS, CDR2 YFSETQ. Here the CDR3 reads CASSLVGTEEKLFF. In DNA, the CDR3 is TGCGCCAGCAGCTTGGTTGGTACGGAGGAAAAACTGTTTTTT. Full variable domain (missing parts from reference TRBV5-1 and TRBJ1-4): KAGVTQTPRYLIKTRGQQVTLSCSPISGHRSVSWYQQTPGQGLQFLFEYFSETQRNKGNFPGRFSGRQFSNSRSEMNVSTLELGDSALYLCASSLVGTEEKLFFGSGTQLSVL.

This clonotype has a handful of counts. The J gene is TRBJ1-5, the V gene TRBV18, with a tentative D call TRBD1 (5 bases). The CDR3 contains 14 residues. V gave up 3 bases and J gave up 6 bases, with 12 bases separating them. Germline loops: CDR1 KGHSH, CDR2 LQKENI. The CDR3 reads CASSPAGSAQPQHF. The CDR3 DNA sequence: TGTGCCAGCTCACCGGCAGGGAGTGCTCAGCCCCAGCATTTT.

This clonotype was recorded many times. This chain uses TRBV6-6 with TRBJ2-3; no clear D. Germline V lookup: CDR1 MNHNY, CDR2 SVGAGI (reference sequence). The V end was cut by 2 bases, the J end by 2 bases, with 2 bases between. The CDR3 loop spans 12 amino acids. The CDR3 is CASSYPTDTQYF. As DNA, the CDR3 is TGTGCCAGCAGTTACCCCACAGATACGCAGTATTTT.

This clonotype was seen only a few times. The V call is TRBV5-6, the J call TRBJ2-2; 7 positions match TRBD2. Germline CDR1 is SGHDT and CDR2 is YYEEEE. The CDR3 extends over 16 amino acids. J lost 2 bases, V lost 2 bases, and 6 bases had no gene match. The DNA of the CDR3 is TGTGCCAGCAGCTTCAGAAGCGGGGCAAACACCGGGGAGCTGTTTTTT. It is translated as CASSFRSGANTGELFF.

This clonotype was seen a few times. The rearrangement joins TRBV6-5 to TRBJ1-6; the D is unclear. The CDR3 runs 13 residues. Germline assignment: CDR1 MNHEY and CDR2 SVGAGI. V dropped 2 bases and J dropped 9 bases, with 8 bases sitting between them. CDR3 in DNA: TGTGCCAGCAGTTACGCATTCGCTTCACCCCTCCACTTT. Translated: CASSYAFASPLHF.

This clonotype was detected ten times or more. The chain carries TRBV5-1 and TRBJ2-3; D gene ambiguous. With 1 base removed from V and 4 bases from J, the gap between germline ends came to 10 bases. The CDR3 runs 14 residues. CDR1 is SGHRS and CDR2 is YFSETQ in the germline V gene. As DNA, the CDR3 is TGCGCCAGCAGCTTGACTGGGCCGCCAGATACGCAGTATTTT. Translating it yields CASSLTGPPDTQYF.

This clonotype was detected a few times. The rearrangement links TRBV12-3 or TRBV12-4 to TRBJ1-4; 7 bases align to TRBD1. The CDR3 loop spans 17 amino acids. Unmatched junction bases numbered 8, after V lost 3 bases and J lost 1 base. The CDR3 region is CASSFRDSTRTNEKLFF. In DNA, the CDR3 is TGTGCCAGCAGTTTCCGGGACAGCACCCGAACTAATGAAAAACTGTTTTTT.

This clonotype was observed at least ten times. The V gene is TRBV14, the J gene TRBJ2-1, with D perhaps TRBD1 (5 bases). This CDR3 contains 12 residues. Trimming cost V 3 bases and J 8 bases, with 8 bases left between them. Germline CDR1 is SGHDN and CDR2 is FVKESK. The CDR3 region has the DNA TGTGCCAGCAGCCAGCAGGGATATGAGCAGTTCTTC. Encoded protein: CASSQQGYEQFF.

This clonotype was recorded many times. The chain joins TRBV29-1 to TRBJ2-1; the D gene is possibly TRBD1 (5 bases). CDR3 length: 13 residues. CDR1 and CDR2 from the germline V gene are SQVTM and ANQGSEA. Trimming cost V 4 bases and J 0 bases, with 7 bases left between them. The CDR3 nucleotides are TGCAGCGTTGGACAGACCTCCTACAATGAGCAGTTCTTC. This encodes CSVGQTSYNEQFF.

This clonotype appeared many times. The rearrangement links TRBV12-3 or TRBV12-4 to TRBJ2-4; the D is unclear. The CDR3 length is 13 residues. Trimming left V 6 bases short and J 8 bases short, with 14 bases between. CDR3 region: CASRKDSSDIQYF. In DNA, the CDR3 is TGTGCCAGCAGGAAAGACTCCTCGGACATTCAGTACTTC.